The clone carrying this TCR beta chain was counted a few times. The record originates from a study of control samples from healthy donors and cancer patients. V gave up 7 bases and J gave up 8 bases; unmatched junction bases: 15. The CDR3 totals 15 residues. CDR1 and CDR2 (germline): MRHNA, SNTAGT. Only in-frame clones appear in the TCRdb table, and some are missing; sequencing was by immunoSEQ multiplex PCR. Of about 410,000 clones listed, about 93% are singletons. The rearrangement links TRBV6-4 to TRBJ1-2, with 8 bases aligning to TRBD1. The clonotype comes from a man aged 35 to 55 with head and neck cancer. Sequencing input: PBMCs. CDR3 sequence reads: CASTTTKDRAGGYTF. DNA of the CDR3: TGTGCCAGCACCACAACCAAGGACAGGGCAGGAGGCTACACCTTC.